The 17 T cell receptor beta chains below all came from one sample that was sequenced in a study of cytomegalovirus exposure and HLA in healthy donors. Use of 60 Vbeta and 13 Jbeta primers characterized the PCR. TCRdb's copy holds only in-frame clones and misses some; the assay was immunoSEQ multiplex PCR. The sample yields 95,000 to 150,000 clones, over 75% seen once. The specimen sequenced was PBMCs. These receptors originate from a man aged 18 to 35 in good health and CMV-seropositive.

The sample holds a few counts of this clone. This chain uses TRBV6-5 with TRBJ2-7; possible D gene TRBD2, 6 bases. Trimming pared 4 bases from V and 2 bases from J, leaving 18 bases between. CDR3 length: 16 amino acids. Germline values: CDR1 MNHEY, CDR2 SVGAGI. CDR3 sequence: CASSFLASAATYEQYF. The CDR3 DNA reads as TGTGCCAGCAGTTTCCTAGCGTCAGCCGCCACCTACGAGCAGTACTTC.

The CDR3 DNA reads as TGTGCCAGCAGCGTAGGGACAGATAATCAGCCCCAGCATTTT. Its protein is CASSVGTDNQPQHF. The rearrangement joins TRBV9 to TRBJ1-5; tentative D call: TRBD1 (6 bases). With 0 bases removed from V and 4 bases from J, the gap between germline ends came to 8 bases. The length of the CDR3 is 14 residues. Germline CDR1 reads SGDLS; CDR2 reads YYNGEE.

The chain uses TRBV6-5 and TRBJ1-5; 8 positions match TRBD1. The CDR3 runs 13 residues. V lost 5 bases and J lost 7; bases outside the gene matches: 4. CDR1 MNHEY and CDR2 SVGAGI come from the germline V gene. CDR3 protein: CASSTGTGQPQHF. CDR3 coding DNA: TGTGCCAGCAGTACCGGGACAGGACAGCCCCAGCATTTT.

This sequence joins TRBV27 and TRBJ2-1; 11 bases map to TRBD2. Germline-derived CDR1 and CDR2 are MNHEY and SMNVEV (reference sequence). The junction had 10 bases not matched to a gene; V was cut back by 6 bases and J by 3 bases. The CDR3 extends over 17 amino acids. CDR3 coding DNA: TGTGCCAGCAGACCGACGTGGACTAGCGGGCTCTACAATGAGCAGTTCTTC. It codes for CASRPTWTSGLYNEQFF.

The V call is TRBV7-3, the J call TRBJ2-1, with TRBD2 matching over 12 bases. Germline CDR1 SGHTA, CDR2 FQGTGA. Losses at the gene ends were 5 bases for V and 5 bases for J; bases not matched to a gene: 4. This CDR3 has 15 amino acids. The CDR3 DNA reads as TGTGCCAGCAGCATTCTAGCGGGAGGGCACAATGAGCAGTTCTTC. It yields the protein CASSILAGGHNEQFF.

This clone was seen more than once but under ten times. V and J are TRBV6-7 and TRBJ2-3, with D maybe TRBD2 (6 bases). TRBV6-7 is noted as an ORF with a role that remains uncertain. This CDR3 region has 18 residues. V dropped 0 bases and J dropped 0 bases, with 16 bases sitting between them. This CDR3 is CASSYSRAGSPSTDTQYF. CDR3 nucleotides: TGTGCCAGCAGTTACTCGAGGGCGGGGAGTCCTAGCACAGATACGCAGTATTTT.

V is TRBV6-5 and J is TRBJ2-7; the D gene is possibly TRBD2 (7 bases). V was pared by 10 bases and J by 3 bases, with 13 bases between. CDR1 is MNHEY, CDR2 SVGAGI, per germline. The CDR3 consists of 12 residues. The CDR3, as DNA: TGTGCCACCGGGGAGGGGGGCTACGAGCAGTACTTC. Amino acids: CATGEGGYEQYF.

The chain is built from TRBV29-1 and TRBJ2-5, with a weak D call TRBD1 (6 bases). Trimming left V 6 bases short and J 1 base short, with 12 bases between. Looked up from germline, CDR1 is SQVTM and CDR2 is ANQGSEA. CDR3 length: 13 amino acids. The chain's CDR3 is CSVRQETQETQYF. In DNA, the CDR3 is TGCAGCGTGCGACAGGAGACCCAAGAGACCCAGTACTTC.

The V and J genes are TRBV27 and TRBJ2-7; 10 positions match TRBD2. The V gene end was trimmed by 5 bases and the J gene end by 5 bases; junction bases not matched to a gene: 3. This CDR3 is 13 amino acids long. CDR1 MNHEY and CDR2 SMNVEV come from the germline V gene (reference sequence). The DNA of the CDR3 is TGTGCCAGCAGTCTAGGACTAGCGGACGAGCAGTACTTC. Its protein is CASSLGLADEQYF.

The chain employs TRBV4-1 and TRBJ2-7, with 7 bases matching TRBD1. This CDR3 contains 15 residues. Per the germline V gene, CDR1 is MGHRA and CDR2 is YSYEKL. V trimming: 0 bases; J trimming: 2 bases; junction bases outside the gene matches: 4. CDR3 coding DNA: TGCGCCAGCAGCCAAGATAAAGGGGGCACCTACGAGCAGTACTTC. It encodes CASSQDKGGTYEQYF.

The chain couples TRBV28 to TRBJ1-5; 8 bases line up with TRBD1. V shed 6 bases, J shed 11 bases, and the junction held 12 bases outside the gene matches. Germline V lookup: CDR1 MDHEN, CDR2 SYDVKM. CDR3 size: 14 residues. The CDR3 protein is CASSPNPDRATQHF. The CDR3 nucleotides are TGTGCCAGCAGCCCAAATCCGGACAGGGCGACCCAGCATTTT.

The CDR3 nucleotides are TGTGCCAGCAGCTTGGGGACAGGAATGAACACTGAAGCTTTCTTT. This encodes CASSLGTGMNTEAFF. This chain connects TRBV5-8 to TRBJ1-1; 7 bases map to TRBD1. The CDR3 totals 15 residues. Germline CDR1 and CDR2: SGHTS and YDEGEE. V lost 0 bases to trimming and J lost 0 bases; unmatched junction nucleotides: 2.

J is TRBJ1-2 and V is TRBV7-2; D uncertain. The V and J ends lost 1 base and 9 bases respectively, with 9 bases between them. Germline V CDR1 and CDR2: SGHTA, FQGNSA. The CDR3 consists of 12 residues. This chain's CDR3 is CASSLVGSSYTF. In DNA, the CDR3 is TGTGCCAGCAGCTTAGTTGGGAGTAGCTACACCTTC.

This clone was recorded once. In DNA, the CDR3 is TGTGCCAGCAGCTTAGTGGGACTAGCGGGGGGTGGGACCCAGTACTTC. Translating gives CASSLVGLAGGGTQYF. The gene calls are TRBV7-2 and TRBJ2-5; TRBD2 aligns across 15 bases. Trimming removed 1 base from V and 7 bases from J; junction bases left unmatched: 4. CDR1 is SGHTA, CDR2 FQGNSA, per germline. This CDR3 spans 16 amino acids.

This chain uses TRBV27 with TRBJ1-1; 7 bases match TRBD1. This CDR3 is 16 amino acids long. Losses at the gene ends were 3 bases for V and 1 base for J; bases not matched to a gene: 8. Germline lookup yields CDR1 MNHEY and CDR2 SMNVEV (reference sequence). In DNA form, the CDR3 reads TGTGCCAGCAGTTTGTCGTCTACAGGGGAGAACACTGAAGCTTTCTTT. It is translated as CASSLSSTGENTEAFF.

The CDR3 region is CASSSGLSPSSGNTIYF. The CDR3, as DNA: TGTGCCAGCAGCTCTGGACTGTCTCCTAGCTCTGGAAACACCATATATTTT. The rearrangement links TRBV7-3 to TRBJ1-3, with D unclear. The germline V gene has CDR1 SGHTA and CDR2 FQGTGA. V gave up 4 bases and J gave up 0 bases, with 16 bases separating them. The CDR3 sequence is 17 residues long. The variable domain in full, completed from reference TRBV7-3 and TRBJ1-3, reads GAGVSQTPSNKVTEKGKYVELRCDPISGHTALYWYRQSLGQGPEFLIYFQGTGAADDSGLPNDRFFAVRPEGSVSTLKIQRTERGDSAVYLCASSSGLSPSSGNTIYFGEGSWLTVV.

The chain has TRBV5-5 and TRBJ1-3; D unclear. V was trimmed by 6 bases and J by 4 bases, leaving 23 bases between them. CDR1 SGHKS and CDR2 YYEKEE come from the germline V gene (reference sequence). CDR3 length: 17 residues. The CDR3 DNA reads as TGTGCCAGCACCAAGAATAACGATGTGAGGATCGGAAACACCATATATTTT. Translation: CASTKNNDVRIGNTIYF.